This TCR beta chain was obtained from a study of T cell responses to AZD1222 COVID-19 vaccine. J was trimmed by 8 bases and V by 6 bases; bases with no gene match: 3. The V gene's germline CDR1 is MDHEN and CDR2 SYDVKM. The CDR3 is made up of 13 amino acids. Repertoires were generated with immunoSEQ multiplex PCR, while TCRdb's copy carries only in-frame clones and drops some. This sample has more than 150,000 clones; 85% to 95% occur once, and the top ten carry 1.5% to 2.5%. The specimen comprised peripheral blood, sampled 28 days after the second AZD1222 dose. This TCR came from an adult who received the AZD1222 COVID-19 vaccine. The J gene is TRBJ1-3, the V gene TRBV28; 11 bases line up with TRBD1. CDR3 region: CASRRGQGDTIYF. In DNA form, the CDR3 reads TGTGCCAGCAGGCGGGGACAGGGGGACACCATATATTTT.